This entry features one T cell receptor beta chain sequence. Original data processing: Estimation of nucleated cell counts was performed using reference gene primer amplification. This table comes from immunoSEQ multiplex PCR, and its TCRdb copy is limited to in-frame clones, with some not included. The DNA was the basis for D and trimming; V, J and clone size are from that table. The sample carries tens of thousands of clones, approximately 90% recorded once. The sample originates from a study of blood T cell repertoires in COVID-19. Study information: Material from acute and convalescent COVID-19 was sourced from the United States, Italy and Spain. Nucleic acid was either cDNA or gDNA, and it came from T cells, B-cell-depleted T cells, or PBMCs.

Trimming cost V 7 bases and J 4 bases, with 10 bases left between them. Germline V CDR1 and CDR2: LNHDA, SQIVND (reference sequence). The CDR3 runs 12 residues. Material for sequencing was peripheral blood. The sequence was collected from a human donor in a cohort sampled during active COVID-19. The V and J genes are TRBV19 and TRBJ1-1, with D unresolved. The DNA for the CDR3 is TGTGCCAGTACCCTATTCGCCACTGAAGCTTTCTTT. Translating it yields CASTLFATEAFF. The variable domain in full, completed from reference TRBV19 and TRBJ1-1, reads DGGITQSPKYLFRKEGQNVTLSCEQNLNHDAMYWYRQDPGQGLRLIYYSQIVNDFQKGDIAEGYSVSREKKESFPLTVTSAQKNPTAFYLCASTLFATEAFFGQGTRLTVV.